This T cell receptor (beta chain) was obtained from a study of T cells in Graves' hyperthyroidism and ophthalmopathy. Study at large: Sampling of peripheral blood happened at initial diagnosis, prior to any treatment.

This clonotype was counted at least ten times. Fresh peripheral blood, approximately 10 ml, was the source of the PBMCs. Authors of the study amplified TCR beta CDR3 regions from RNA transcripts. In the first-round RT-PCR of the TCR CDR3, the HTBI primer set was used. A single record per CDR3 protein comes from TCRdb applying MiXCR to the multiplex PCR reads. This sample has 700,000 or so distinct CDR3 sequences, with about 14% found just once. The CDR3 sequence is 14 residues long. J lost 10 bases, V lost 1 base, and 7 bases had no gene match. CDR1 and CDR2 from the germline V gene are SGHAT and FQNNGV.

The rearrangement links TRBV11-2 to TRBJ1-1; 9 nucleotides agree with TRBD1. This clonotype originated in a woman aged 45-65 years with Graves' ophthalmopathy. Material for sequencing was blood. For the CDR3, the DNA is TGTGCCAGCAGCTTAGCCCCGGGACAGGGTGTAGCTTTCTTT. It specifies CASSLAPGQGVAFF.